Shown below are 24 T cell receptor beta chains from a single sample sequenced in a study of cytomegalovirus exposure and HLA in healthy donors. The PCR made use of 60 Vbeta and 13 Jbeta primers. TCRdb keeps only in-frame clones here, not all; method: immunoSEQ multiplex PCR. The sample carries some 71,000 clones, 60% to 85% recorded once. What was sequenced was PBMCs. These TCRs come from a man aged 18 to 30 in good health and CMV-seronegative.

The chain couples TRBV6-1 to TRBJ2-1; D not certain. Trimming left V 0 bases short and J 5 bases short, with 11 bases between. The CDR3 has 15 amino acids. Germline CDR1 and CDR2: MNHNS and SASEGT. For the CDR3, the DNA is TGTGCCAGCAGTGAAGCGTGGAGTTCTAACAATGAGCAGTTCTTC. The encoded protein is CASSEAWSSNNEQFF.

The V gene is TRBV9, the J gene TRBJ2-5; TRBD1 is a possible D gene (6 bases). Between the trimmed V and J ends, which lost 5 bases and 0 bases, there was a span of 17 bases. This CDR3 has 16 residues. Germline V gene lookup returns CDR1 SGDLS and CDR2 YYNGEE. CDR3 in DNA: TGTGCCAGCAGTGAATCGGGACACCCGGACCAAGAGACCCAGTACTTC. As protein: CASSESGHPDQETQYF.

This clone was counted only a few times. The rearrangement uses TRBV6-1 and TRBJ2-3, with 7 bases lining up with TRBD2. From germline, CDR1 is MNHNS and CDR2 SASEGT. V lost 2 bases to trimming and J lost 3 bases; unmatched junction nucleotides: 5. CDR3 length: 15 amino acids. In DNA, the CDR3 is TGTGCCAGCAGTGAAATCGGGGGAGGGACAGATACGCAGTATTTT. This codes for CASSEIGGGTDTQYF.

This clone has a single count. The chain recombines TRBV30 with TRBJ1-4; D is possibly TRBD1 (5 bases). Trimming took 3 bases from V and 4 from J, leaving 15 bases between them. The CDR3 sequence is 15 residues long. The germline V gene has CDR1 GTSNPN and CDR2 SVGIG (reference sequence). CDR3 amino acids: CAWSIRSGGNEKLFF. The CDR3 coding sequence is TGTGCCTGGAGCATCCGGTCGGGGGGTAATGAAAAACTGTTTTTT. The full variable domain, its missing parts supplied by reference TRBV30 and TRBJ1-4, is SQTIHQWPATLVQPVGSPLSLECTVEGTSNPNLYWYRQAAGRGLQLLFYSVGIGQISSEVPQNLSASRPQDRQFILSSKKLLLSDSGFYLCAWSIRSGGNEKLFFGSGTQLSVL.

The chain carries TRBV29-1 and TRBJ2-3; tentative D call: TRBD2 (6 bases). V lost 6 bases to trimming and J lost 0 bases, with 10 bases between them. The CDR3 has 13 residues. CDR1 and CDR2 (germline): SQVTM, ANQGSEA. The CDR3 bases are TGCAGCGTGGGGGGACTTAGCACAGATACGCAGTATTTT. Its translation: CSVGGLSTDTQYF.

V is TRBV6-1 and J is TRBJ2-7; tentatively, D is TRBD2 (5 bases). The germline V and J ends were trimmed by 5 bases and 2 bases, with 10 bases remaining between them. CDR3 size: 13 residues. Germline V gene lookup returns CDR1 MNHNS and CDR2 SASEGT. CDR3 sequence: CASSRTEAYEQYV. CDR3 bases: TGTGCCAGCAGTAGGACTGAAGCCTACGAGCAGTACGTC.

The chain carries TRBV28 and TRBJ1-5; no clear D. The V gene's germline CDR1 is MDHEN and CDR2 SYDVKM. This CDR3 spans 12 amino acids. Trimming shortened V by 3 bases and J by 6 bases, and 6 bases separated the two germline ends. CDR3 protein: CASSLETQPQHF. Here the CDR3 DNA reads TGTGCCAGCAGTTTGGAGACTCAGCCCCAGCATTTT.

This clone came up a few times. This chain uses TRBV28 with TRBJ1-3; TRBD1 matches at 11 bases. The junction had 7 bases not matched to a gene; V was cut back by 3 bases and J by 3 bases. CDR1 is MDHEN and CDR2 is SYDVKM in the germline V gene. CDR3 length equals 17 residues. The CDR3 bases are TGTGCCAGCAGTTTGGCGGGACAGGGGGGGTTTGGAAACACCATATATTTT. Translated: CASSLAGQGGFGNTIYF.

This chain links TRBV6-1 with TRBJ1-5; perhaps TRBD1 as D (5 bases). The germline V gene has CDR1 MNHNS and CDR2 SASEGT. With 7 bases removed from V and 1 base from J, the gap between germline ends came to 14 bases. The length of the CDR3 is 15 residues. CDR3 loop: CASNPSGGSNQPQHF. CDR3 nucleotides: TGTGCCAGCAACCCTTCTGGGGGGAGCAATCAGCCCCAGCATTTT.

The V call is TRBV19, the J call TRBJ1-1; 7 nucleotides agree with TRBD1. This CDR3 region has 15 residues. CDR1 and CDR2 (germline): LNHDA, SQIVND (reference sequence). Trimming cost V 5 bases and J 1 base; bases outside gene matches: 7. The DNA of the CDR3 is TGTGCCAGTAGTTGGAGGGGGCAACGGAACACTGAAGCTTTCTTT. Its translation: CASSWRGQRNTEAFF.

This clone showed up just a few times. This chain uses TRBV30 with TRBJ2-7; 10 positions agree with TRBD2. The CDR3 has 13 amino acids. Germline V lookup: CDR1 GTSNPN, CDR2 SVGIG (reference sequence). The V and J ends lost 0 bases and 12 bases, in that order; junction bases with no gene match: 8. The CDR3 region is CAWSVLAGQLLYF. CDR3 nucleotides: TGTGCCTGGAGTGTACTAGCGGGGCAACTTCTGTACTTC.

This rearrangement joins TRBV2 to TRBJ1-2; D perhaps matches TRBD1 (5 bases). The CDR3 length is 17 residues. Germline lookup yields CDR1 SNHLY and CDR2 FYNNEI. Trimming shortened V by 2 bases and J by 4 bases, and 20 bases separated the two germline ends. CDR3 residues: CASSESGTLGVLYGYTF. The CDR3 DNA reads as TGTGCCAGCAGTGAAAGCGGGACCCTAGGGGTCCTCTATGGCTACACCTTC.

V usage is TRBV4-2 and J usage is TRBJ2-1; possibly TRBD1 for D (6 bases). CDR3 length: 18 residues. Germline V CDR1 and CDR2: LGHNA, YNFKEQ. V shed 0 bases and J shed 5 bases, with 20 bases lying between them. CDR3 sequence: CASSQDVMGAGGHNEQFF. CDR3 coding DNA: TGTGCCAGCAGCCAAGATGTAATGGGGGCAGGTGGCCACAATGAGCAGTTCTTC.

The V gene is TRBV5-6, the J gene TRBJ1-2; 8 nucleotides agree with TRBD1. Germline-derived CDR1 and CDR2 are SGHDT and YYEEEE. This CDR3 is built from 13 residues. The V gene end was trimmed by 1 base and the J gene end by 8 bases; junction bases not matched to a gene: 4. CDR3 region: CASSLSGGMGYTF. The CDR3 bases are TGTGCCAGCAGCTTGTCAGGGGGCATGGGCTACACCTTC.

The chain employs TRBV7-8 and TRBJ1-6, with D perhaps TRBD1 (5 bases). This CDR3 contains 16 residues. V lost 3 bases, J lost 8 bases, and 17 bases lay in between. Germline CDR1 reads SGHVS; CDR2 reads FQNEAQ. CDR3 bases: TGTGCCAGCAGCTTGAACCTTCAGGGAAATGATTCACCCCTCCACTTT. It is translated as CASSLNLQGNDSPLHF.

This clone was seen a few times. The rearrangement uses TRBV5-1 and TRBJ1-6; 8 bases are a match to TRBD1. Unmatched junction bases numbered 10, after V lost 4 bases and J lost 7 bases. This CDR3 is 16 amino acids long. Germline V gene sequence: CDR1 SGHRS, CDR2 YFSETQ. The CDR3 region is CASSRLDRVGNSPLHF. The DNA for the CDR3 is TGCGCCAGCAGCCGTTTGGACAGGGTTGGAAATTCACCCCTCCACTTT.

The rearrangement joins TRBV7-9 to TRBJ1-2, with D possibly being TRBD1 (6 bases). Germline CDR1 is SEHNR and CDR2 is FQNEAQ (reference sequence). The length of the CDR3 is 14 residues. V was clipped by 0 bases and J by 8 bases, with 13 bases between them. The CDR3 nucleotides read TGTGCCAGCAGCTTAGCCCAGGGGATACGCGGCTACACCTTC. Its protein product is CASSLAQGIRGYTF.

This sequence joins TRBV9 and TRBJ2-3; TRBD2 agrees at 7 bases. J was trimmed by 6 bases and V by 3 bases; bases with no gene match: 13. This CDR3 contains 16 residues. Germline assignment: CDR1 SGDLS and CDR2 YYNGEE. The DNA for the CDR3 is TGTGCCAGCAGCGGAGTCGGGACTAACTTTGGCGATACGCAGTATTTT. Translating it yields CASSGVGTNFGDTQYF.

The rearrangement uses TRBV5-1 and TRBJ1-3; a weak D match, TRBD1 (6 bases). This CDR3 has 16 residues. From germline, CDR1 is SGHRS and CDR2 YFSETQ. V lost 0 bases and J 5 bases, leaving 15 bases between the germline ends. This CDR3 is CASSLELAQGRNTIYF. DNA of the CDR3: TGCGCCAGCAGCTTGGAGCTCGCGCAGGGGAGAAACACCATATATTTT.

The genes are TRBV27 and TRBJ2-1; 7 nucleotides align to TRBD1. The CDR3 loop spans 14 amino acids. The germline V gene has CDR1 MNHEY and CDR2 SMNVEV (reference sequence). The ends lost 1 base at V and 4 bases at J; junction bases unmatched: 1. The CDR3 sequence: CASSLLGQYNEQFF. The DNA of the CDR3 is TGTGCCAGCAGTTTATTGGGACAGTACAATGAGCAGTTCTTC.

The V call is TRBV19, the J call TRBJ1-5, with a tentative D call TRBD1 (6 bases). V lost 7 bases and J lost 4, with 14 bases in between. Germline V gene data show CDR1 as LNHDA and CDR2 as SQIVND (reference sequence). This CDR3 is 14 amino acids long. The CDR3 spells CASTRVGGNQPQHF. Written as DNA, the CDR3 is TGTGCCAGTACCAGGGTAGGGGGTAATCAGCCCCAGCATTTT.

This clone was found a few times. The chain has TRBV28 and TRBJ1-2, with D perhaps matching TRBD1 (5 bases). The length of the CDR3 is 13 residues. Germline CDR1 is MDHEN and CDR2 is SYDVKM. V was shortened by 3 bases and J by 4 bases, with 9 bases between the two germline ends. In DNA form, the CDR3 reads TGTGCCAGCAGTTTCCAGGGAAGCTATGGCTACACCTTC. Protein: CASSFQGSYGYTF.

J is TRBJ1-2 and V is TRBV7-2, with 9 nucleotides matching TRBD1. V lost 3 bases and J lost 1; bases outside the gene matches: 3. Germline V gene lookup returns CDR1 SGHTA and CDR2 FQGNSA. This CDR3 region has 15 residues. CDR3 sequence reads: CASSLGTGFNYGYTF. The CDR3 DNA reads TGTGCCAGCAGCTTGGGGACAGGGTTTAACTATGGCTACACCTTC.

The CDR3 spells CASSFNWDTVSGNTIYF. CDR3 bases: TGTGCCAGCAGCTTCAATTGGGACACCGTTTCTGGAAACACCATATATTTT. The chain uses TRBV7-6 and TRBJ1-3; perhaps TRBD1 as D (6 bases). This CDR3 spans 17 amino acids. Germline assignment: CDR1 SGHVS and CDR2 FNYEAQ. Trimming removed 3 bases from V and 1 base from J, with 16 bases in between.